The TCR beta chain described here comes from a study of cytomegalovirus exposure and HLA in healthy donors (dated by TCRdb to the late 2010s). Regarding the complete study: An earlier analysis of fewer than 750 of the donors reported 276 Gb of sequence data and 117 million unique TCR beta sequences obtained from around 190 million T cells. Rather than drawing on any new phenotypic data, the later analysis identified candidate immune exposures from TCR beta sequences and the way those sequences occurred across donors. High-throughput TCR immunosequencing, statistical association of individual TCRs with disease status, and machine learning were combined to predict cytomegalovirus infection status. The aim of the study was to test whether cataloging public T cell receptors could identify signatures of past pathogen exposure. In a later genetic analysis, genome-wide SNP genotypes for about 65% of the roughly 670 donors were used, and that subset was treated as a discovery cohort. Roughly 300 gigabases of sequencing data and around 85 million unique TCR sequences made up an early release that covered nearly 650 HLA-typed donors. Among the approximately 400 genotyped donors, around 81% belonged to the genetic ancestry cluster associated with self-reported Caucasian donors. All discovery cohort repertoires had been generated using a single sequencing platform. Typing coverage varied by locus: roughly 629-640 donors for A, B, C, DRB1 and DQB1; under 550 for DQA1; about 590 for DPA1; about 450 for DPB1. Class I and class II HLA loci were covered by the typing at four-digit resolution. To study patterns of TCR occurrence, a later analysis re-analyzed previously published TCR beta repertoires from more than 550 donors and added high-resolution HLA genotyping. In addition to the first cohort of around 670 subjects, a separate validation cohort of approximately 110 different subjects was used. The T cell repertoires of around 670 subjects were profiled by immunosequencing and related to cytomegalovirus serostatus. Four to six DR-DQ haplotypes were handled as single units for association and clustering, since linkage in the cohort was strong. Donor age, sex, ethnicity and CMV serostatus were compiled together with the repertoire data. Among around 400 genotyped donors of the cohort, an average of 235,054 unique TCR beta nucleotide sequences were sequenced per donor, roughly 18% of them non-productive. An earlier analysis of roughly 580 of the donors used high-throughput TCR beta sequencing to judge whether each TCR beta V gene segment behaved as functional or pseudogenic.

The method behind the library was the immunoSEQ multiplex PCR assay. For the multiplex PCR, a mixture combining 60 forward primers for TCR Vbeta segments and 13 reverse primers for TCR Jbeta segments was used. The CDR3 region of rearranged TCR beta genes was amplified from genomic DNA by a multiplex PCR assay. On the Illumina HiSeq System, the amplified TCR beta libraries were sequenced as 87-base-pair reads. As for how the authors treated the data: A later analysis tallied tens of millions of unique TCR beta chains across the 700 or so repertoires, and approximately 12 million of those chains were shared by two or more donors. Raw reads were error-corrected and collapsed into unique sequences by a nearest-neighbor algorithm in which closely related sequences were merged to remove PCR and sequencing errors. To assign V, D and J gene segments, CDR3 sequences were aligned to IMGT reference sequences. Each retained sequence needed at least a six-nucleotide match to both a V gene segment and a J gene segment. Rearrangements were classified as productive when the CDR3 lacked stop codons and remained in frame with V and J, and all other rearrangements were classified as non-productive. CDR3 was defined by IMGT convention, running from the second conserved V-encoded cysteine to the conserved J-encoded phenylalanine. In an earlier analysis of 550 to 650 of the donors, sequences lacking an unambiguous match to a single V gene segment were excluded. An earlier analysis of a few hundred of the donors called V segments functional above 56.7% productive rearrangements and segregating when the between-donor standard deviation exceeded 5%. A statistical classification framework was built to diagnose cytomegalovirus status from the catalog of TCR beta chain sequences. V and J gene assignment, in a later analysis, came from comparing TCR nucleotide sequences with IMGT/GENE-DB human TR gene sequences. A later analysis assigned CDR3 sequences and most-parsimonious VDJ recombination scenarios with the TCRdist pipeline. In a later analysis, every TCR beta chain was defined by the combination of its CDR3 amino acid sequence and its V-gene family, and reads without a unique V-gene family were dropped. A later analysis removed several hundred highly shared, low-generation-probability nucleotide sequences to deal with suspected cross-contamination and a sequencing artifact. In a later analysis, a clonal expansion index was calculated for each public chain from normalized within-repertoire ranks of inferred template counts. In a later analysis, generation probabilities were computed with a VDJ recombination model fitted to out-of-frame rearrangements, and the resulting probabilities were checked against IGoR. A later analysis scored TCR-TCR, TCR-HLA and TCR-CMV co-occurrence with hypergeometric tests, applying a repertoire-size bias correction to TCR pairs. A later analysis estimated false discovery rates by permuting HLA or CMV assignments 20 times. A later analysis grouped co-occurring TCRs with DBSCAN, adding TCRdist sequence similarity when clustering within HLA-allele-positive subsets. For co-occurrence clustering, repertoires with fewer than 30,000 or more than 120,000 public chains were excluded, along with about five repertoires with anomalous nucleotide sharing. Sourced from immuneACCESS, this table was stored by TCRdb with only in-frame sequences that have V and J called. A share of the clones is absent; for the studies checked, an unresolved V gene accounts for under half, and the remainder has no known explanation. The V and J calls and clone size were taken over from that table, and D and trimming were inferred from the DNA. The sample includes about 120,000 clones, with roughly 82% observed a single time. 4.5% to 6% of the sample is held by the ten biggest clonotypes.

In total, roughly 710 healthy bone marrow donors made up the cohort. At the time of sampling, all cohort members were nominally healthy, though unrecorded immune exposures were likely present. The donor tested CMV seropositive, placing the donor among the 250 to 300 seropositive members of the cohort. Each donor provided a peripheral blood sample, and peripheral blood mononuclear cells were used for TCR beta sequencing. Genomic DNA was extracted from the blood cell samples with the Qiagen DNeasy Blood Extraction Kit. Overall study outcomes, separate from this receptor: A later analysis found that TCR association rates varied across HLA loci, with DRB1 alleles showing the most associated TCRs and HLA-C alleles the fewest. An association between a missense DCLRE1C variant and V-gene and J-gene trimming of TCR beta chains was found in a later genetic analysis and replicated in an independent cohort. The classifier was reported to diagnose cytomegalovirus status with high specificity and sensitivity in both the original and validation cohorts. When HLA alleles, especially DR and DQ, strongly co-occurred, attributing TCR associations to individual alleles was difficult. In vitro tests confirmed that a few of the cytomegalovirus-associated TCR beta chains recognize cytomegalovirus antigens. Correlated functional status among segregating V segments might be attributable to linkage disequilibrium, but an unknown experimental factor could not be ruled out. A later genetic analysis reported fewer N-insertions in productive TCRs among donors in an Asian-associated ancestry cluster than the approximately 700-donor mean. Some IMGT-functional V segments, including TRBV6-2 and TRBV6-3, could not be told apart with the 87-base-pair reads, so those segments were excluded. Approximately 18 rarely observed V segments, including chromosome 9 orphons, were excluded from the earlier analysis of several hundred of the donors because counts were too low. The authors suggested that the approach could potentially be extended to other disease states and immunological phenotypes. Most CMV-associated TCR beta chains appeared to be HLA-restricted in a later analysis, and the HLA associations seemed to be driven largely by CMV exposure. In an earlier analysis of about 600 of the donors, most TCR beta V segments appeared in productive rearrangements about 87% or about 30% of the time, broadly matching IMGT annotations. In a later analysis, several top co-occurrence clusters were reported to appear linked to parvovirus B19, influenza, CMV and Epstein-Barr virus. A total of about 150 TCR beta chains were listed by the study as associated with cytomegalovirus. A cluster of highly shared sequence variants was judged likely to represent a technical artifact of the sequencing pipeline. At a false discovery rate of 0.05, a later analysis linked some 18,000 TCR beta sequences to specific HLA alleles. Because HLA typing was missing for some donors at each locus, association tests included only the typed subset. While some public TCRs were present in many individuals, most TCR sequences turned up only very rarely across donors. CMV serostatus was the only immune exposure information available for the cohort. The cohort was sequenced for TCR beta chains only, and without alpha or paired-chain data the features that could be detected were limited. Compared with equally common non-associated chains, HLA-associated TCR beta chains in a later analysis were more clonally expanded and had lower generation probabilities. Presence/absence analyses assumed roughly uniform sequencing depth across donors, an assumption that may not hold. A further reported finding was that TCR beta sequences accurately predicted the HLA-A and HLA-B alleles for most subjects in the first cohort.

Regarding this clone: The specificity of this receptor is unknown. Per-base qualities were not stored, and no clone one base away is much larger.

Trimming leaves V shorter by 0 bases and J shorter by 0 bases, with the junction holding 3 bases beyond the gene matches. The cysteine opens and the phenylalanine closes a CDR3 of 16 amino acids. Just CDR3 DNA is preserved here, 48 bases in frame from base 1. The germline V gene sets CDR1 to SGHRS and CDR2 to YFSETQ. The material sequenced was PBMCs. The chain is made from TRBV5-1 and TRBJ2-7, with TRBD2 identical over 10 junction bases. The TCR originated in a man aged 18 to 30 in good health and CMV-seropositive. CDR3 sequence: CASSLVASGSSYEQYF. The nucleotides read TGCGCCAGCAGCTTGGTGGCTAGCGGGAGCTCCTACGAGCAGTACTTC.